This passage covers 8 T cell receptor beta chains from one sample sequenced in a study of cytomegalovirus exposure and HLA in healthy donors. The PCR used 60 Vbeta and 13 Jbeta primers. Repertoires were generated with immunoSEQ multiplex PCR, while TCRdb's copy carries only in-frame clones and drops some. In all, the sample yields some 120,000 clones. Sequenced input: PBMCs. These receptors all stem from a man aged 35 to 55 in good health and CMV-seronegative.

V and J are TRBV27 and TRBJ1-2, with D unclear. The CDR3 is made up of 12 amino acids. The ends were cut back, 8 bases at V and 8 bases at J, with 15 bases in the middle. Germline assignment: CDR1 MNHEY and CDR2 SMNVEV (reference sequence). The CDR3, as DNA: TGTGCCAGCGGGCAGACTAACCGGGGCTACACCTTC. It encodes CASGQTNRGYTF.

CDR3 amino acids: CASSISRGWLGQPQHF. The CDR3 DNA reads as TGTGCCAGTAGTATATCACGGGGTTGGTTGGGTCAGCCCCAGCATTTT. The genes are TRBV19 and TRBJ1-5; unclear D gene. This CDR3 has 16 residues. The germline gives CDR1 LNHDA, CDR2 SQIVND (reference sequence). Between the trimmed V and J ends, which lost 2 bases and 6 bases, there was a span of 17 bases.

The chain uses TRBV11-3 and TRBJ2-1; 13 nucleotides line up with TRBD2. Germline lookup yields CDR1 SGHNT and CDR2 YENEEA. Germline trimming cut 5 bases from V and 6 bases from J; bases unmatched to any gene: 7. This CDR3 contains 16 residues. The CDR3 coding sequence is TGTGCCAGCAGCCCCAGGACTAGCGGGAGCCCCAATGAGCAGTTCTTC. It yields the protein CASSPRTSGSPNEQFF.

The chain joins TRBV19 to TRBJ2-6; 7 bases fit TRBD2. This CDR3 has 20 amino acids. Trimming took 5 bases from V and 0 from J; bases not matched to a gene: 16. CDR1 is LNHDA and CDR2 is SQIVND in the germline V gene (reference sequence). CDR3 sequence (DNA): TGTGCCAGTAGTCCTCCCGACCGGGACTACCTACTCTCTGGGGCCAACGTCCTGACTTTC. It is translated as CASSPPDRDYLLSGANVLTF.

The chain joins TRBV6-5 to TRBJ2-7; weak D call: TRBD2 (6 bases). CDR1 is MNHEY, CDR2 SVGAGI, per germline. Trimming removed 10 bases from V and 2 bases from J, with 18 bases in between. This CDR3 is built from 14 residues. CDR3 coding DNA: TGTGCCACCCGGGCGGGGCAAATTCCCTACGAGCAGTACTTC. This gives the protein CATRAGQIPYEQYF.

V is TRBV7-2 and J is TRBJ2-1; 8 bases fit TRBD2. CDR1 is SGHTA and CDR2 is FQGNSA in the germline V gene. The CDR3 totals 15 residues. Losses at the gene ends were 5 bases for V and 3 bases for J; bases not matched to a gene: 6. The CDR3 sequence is CASSPSGSLYNEQFF. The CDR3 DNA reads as TGTGCCAGCAGCCCGAGCGGGAGTCTCTACAATGAGCAGTTCTTC.

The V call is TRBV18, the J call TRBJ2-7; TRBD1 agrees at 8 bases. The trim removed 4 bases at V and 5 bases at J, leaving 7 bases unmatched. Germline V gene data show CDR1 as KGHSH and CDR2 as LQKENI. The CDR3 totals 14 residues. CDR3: CASSRETGANEQYF. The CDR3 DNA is TGTGCCAGCTCACGAGAGACAGGGGCTAACGAGCAGTACTTC.

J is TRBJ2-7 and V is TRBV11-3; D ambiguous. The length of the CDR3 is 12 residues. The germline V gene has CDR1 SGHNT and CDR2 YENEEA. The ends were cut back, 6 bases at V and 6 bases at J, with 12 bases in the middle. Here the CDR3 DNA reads TGTGCCAGCAGAGAACTTCCGGGCGAGCAGTACTTC. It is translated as CASRELPGEQYF.